This TCR beta chain was captured in a study of OX40 agonist ivuxolimab in advanced cancers. Profiled with immunoSEQ multiplex PCR; TCRdb holds only in-frame clones, not every one. In the table there are roughly 53,000 clones, around nine tenths of which are singletons. Germline assignment: CDR1 SNHLY and CDR2 FYNNEI. Trimming took 7 bases from V and 1 from J; bases not matched to a gene: 4. The length of the CDR3 is 14 residues. The source is an adult with an advanced solid tumor such as melanoma, head and neck, liver or kidney cancer. V is TRBV2 and J is TRBJ2-3, with TRBD1 identical over 8 bases. The input for sequencing was CD4+ or CD8+ T cells sorted from blood, taken in a trial of the OX40 agonist ivuxolimab. The CDR3 coding sequence is TGTGCCAGCACGGTGACAGGGGGCACAGATACGCAGTATTTT. Its translation is CASTVTGGTDTQYF. Variable domain in full (rest from reference TRBV2 and TRBJ2-3): EPEVTQTPSHQVTQMGQEVILRCVPISNHLYFYWYRQILGQKVEFLVSFYNNEISEKSEIFDDQFSVERPDGSNFTLKIRSTKLEDSAMYFCASTVTGGTDTQYFGPGTRLTVL.